This is a list of T cell receptor beta chains from one sample in a study of T cells in localized non-small cell lung cancer. Repertoires were generated with immunoSEQ multiplex PCR, while TCRdb's copy carries only in-frame clones and drops some. There are 13,000 to 15,000 clones in the sample; approximately 89% occur only once, and more than 2.5% lies in the top ten. The sample was peripheral blood mononuclear cells, taken before any cancer treatment. These receptors all come from a man between 40 and 69 years old with stage III lung adenocarcinoma. Both conserved end residues are part of each CDR3. A D gene is named only where the DNA matches it firmly. Clone size is not always given. Where it is, it says once, few, many or a class for expanded clones.

d_gene	j_gene	v_gene	abundance	CDR3nt	CDR3aa
TRBD1	TRBJ1-1	TRBV27	NA	TGTGCCAGCGGCTGGGACAGAACATCTGAAGCTTTCTTT	CASGWDRTSEAFF
NA	TRBJ2-7	TRBV4-1	NA	TGCGCCAGCAGTGCTTCGACAGTACTATCCCACGAGCAGTACTTC	CASSASTVLSHEQYF
TRBD1	TRBJ2-7	TRBV6-5	NA	TGTGCCAGCAGTTACTCGTGGACAGGCTCCTACGAGCAGTACTTC	CASSYSWTGSYEQYF
NA	TRBJ2-2	TRBV7-9	NA	TGTGCCAGCAGCTCCCACTGGAACACCGGGGAGCTGTTTTTT	CASSSHWNTGELFF
NA	TRBJ1-2	TRBV7-9	NA	TGTGCCAGCAGCCCCGGAGGCGGGAACTATGGCTACACCTTC	CASSPGGGNYGYTF
NA	TRBJ2-1	TRBV13	NA	TGTGCCAGCAGCTTACTCGGGGGAGACCAGAGGAATGAGCAGTTCTTC	CASSLLGGDQRNEQFF
NA	TRBJ2-7	TRBV27	once	TGTGCCAGCAGTTTAGCCGGGGCCTCCTACGAGCAGTACTTC	CASSLAGASYEQYF
TRBD1	TRBJ2-7	TRBV5-6	NA	TGTGCCAGCAGCTTGATGGACAGGGTCTACGAGCAGTACTTC	CASSLMDRVYEQYF
NA	TRBJ1-4	TRBV7-6	once	TGTGCCAGCAGCCAAGGGGCTTCTAATGAAAAACTGTTTTTT	CASSQGASNEKLFF
NA	TRBJ1-5	TRBV2	NA	TGTGCCAGCAGTCAACAGACAGGCTATCAGCCCCAGCATTTT	CASSQQTGYQPQHF
NA	TRBJ1-2	TRBV29-1	NA	TGCAGCGTTGAAGGGACAGAGAACTATGGCTACACCTTC	CSVEGTENYGYTF
NA	TRBJ2-7	TRBV9	NA	TGTGCCAGCAGCGCGCCTCCGACGGGAGAGACCTACGAGCAGTACTTC	CASSAPPTGETYEQYF
TRBD1	TRBJ1-5	TRBV19	NA	TGTGCCAGTAGTAAGGGACAGGGGGCCAATCAGCCCCAGCATTTT	CASSKGQGANQPQHF
NA	TRBJ2-1	TRBV7-6	NA	TGTGCCAGCAGCCCGAGGGTAAGGGGAGCCTACAATGAGCAGTTCTTC	CASSPRVRGAYNEQFF
NA	TRBJ1-5	TRBV19	NA	TGTGCCAGTAGTGCCCACAACGGAGGCAATCAGCCCCAGCATTTT	CASSAHNGGNQPQHF
TRBD2	TRBJ2-1	TRBV5-1	NA	TGCGCCAGCAGGATTACTAGCGGGAGGAATGAGCAGTTCTTC	CASRITSGRNEQFF
NA	TRBJ1-2	TRBV4-2	NA	TGTGCCAGCAGCCAAGATCGGGAGGCAGGGAAGAAAGGCTACACCTTC	CASSQDREAGKKGYTF
TRBD1	TRBJ2-5	TRBV11-2	NA	TGTGCCAGCAGCTTCCGCTATCGAGGACAGGGGAAACAAGAGACCCAGTACTTC	CASSFRYRGQGKQETQYF
TRBD2	TRBJ2-1	TRBV6-6	NA	TGTGCCAGCAGCCTAAGGACTAGCGGGTACAATGAGCAGTTCTTC	CASSLRTSGYNEQFF
NA	TRBJ2-7	TRBV7-9	NA	TGTGCCAGCAGCTTATATGCAGGTACCTCCTACGAGCAGTACTTC	CASSLYAGTSYEQYF
NA	TRBJ2-1	TRBV7-8	NA	TGTGCCAGCAGCCCACGGGACTCTAGGACAGGAGAGCAGTTCTTC	CASSPRDSRTGEQFF
TRBD1	TRBJ2-5	TRBV5-1	NA	TGCGCCAGCAGCTTGGACGGACAGGGGGTGCAGACCCAGTACTTC	CASSLDGQGVQTQYF